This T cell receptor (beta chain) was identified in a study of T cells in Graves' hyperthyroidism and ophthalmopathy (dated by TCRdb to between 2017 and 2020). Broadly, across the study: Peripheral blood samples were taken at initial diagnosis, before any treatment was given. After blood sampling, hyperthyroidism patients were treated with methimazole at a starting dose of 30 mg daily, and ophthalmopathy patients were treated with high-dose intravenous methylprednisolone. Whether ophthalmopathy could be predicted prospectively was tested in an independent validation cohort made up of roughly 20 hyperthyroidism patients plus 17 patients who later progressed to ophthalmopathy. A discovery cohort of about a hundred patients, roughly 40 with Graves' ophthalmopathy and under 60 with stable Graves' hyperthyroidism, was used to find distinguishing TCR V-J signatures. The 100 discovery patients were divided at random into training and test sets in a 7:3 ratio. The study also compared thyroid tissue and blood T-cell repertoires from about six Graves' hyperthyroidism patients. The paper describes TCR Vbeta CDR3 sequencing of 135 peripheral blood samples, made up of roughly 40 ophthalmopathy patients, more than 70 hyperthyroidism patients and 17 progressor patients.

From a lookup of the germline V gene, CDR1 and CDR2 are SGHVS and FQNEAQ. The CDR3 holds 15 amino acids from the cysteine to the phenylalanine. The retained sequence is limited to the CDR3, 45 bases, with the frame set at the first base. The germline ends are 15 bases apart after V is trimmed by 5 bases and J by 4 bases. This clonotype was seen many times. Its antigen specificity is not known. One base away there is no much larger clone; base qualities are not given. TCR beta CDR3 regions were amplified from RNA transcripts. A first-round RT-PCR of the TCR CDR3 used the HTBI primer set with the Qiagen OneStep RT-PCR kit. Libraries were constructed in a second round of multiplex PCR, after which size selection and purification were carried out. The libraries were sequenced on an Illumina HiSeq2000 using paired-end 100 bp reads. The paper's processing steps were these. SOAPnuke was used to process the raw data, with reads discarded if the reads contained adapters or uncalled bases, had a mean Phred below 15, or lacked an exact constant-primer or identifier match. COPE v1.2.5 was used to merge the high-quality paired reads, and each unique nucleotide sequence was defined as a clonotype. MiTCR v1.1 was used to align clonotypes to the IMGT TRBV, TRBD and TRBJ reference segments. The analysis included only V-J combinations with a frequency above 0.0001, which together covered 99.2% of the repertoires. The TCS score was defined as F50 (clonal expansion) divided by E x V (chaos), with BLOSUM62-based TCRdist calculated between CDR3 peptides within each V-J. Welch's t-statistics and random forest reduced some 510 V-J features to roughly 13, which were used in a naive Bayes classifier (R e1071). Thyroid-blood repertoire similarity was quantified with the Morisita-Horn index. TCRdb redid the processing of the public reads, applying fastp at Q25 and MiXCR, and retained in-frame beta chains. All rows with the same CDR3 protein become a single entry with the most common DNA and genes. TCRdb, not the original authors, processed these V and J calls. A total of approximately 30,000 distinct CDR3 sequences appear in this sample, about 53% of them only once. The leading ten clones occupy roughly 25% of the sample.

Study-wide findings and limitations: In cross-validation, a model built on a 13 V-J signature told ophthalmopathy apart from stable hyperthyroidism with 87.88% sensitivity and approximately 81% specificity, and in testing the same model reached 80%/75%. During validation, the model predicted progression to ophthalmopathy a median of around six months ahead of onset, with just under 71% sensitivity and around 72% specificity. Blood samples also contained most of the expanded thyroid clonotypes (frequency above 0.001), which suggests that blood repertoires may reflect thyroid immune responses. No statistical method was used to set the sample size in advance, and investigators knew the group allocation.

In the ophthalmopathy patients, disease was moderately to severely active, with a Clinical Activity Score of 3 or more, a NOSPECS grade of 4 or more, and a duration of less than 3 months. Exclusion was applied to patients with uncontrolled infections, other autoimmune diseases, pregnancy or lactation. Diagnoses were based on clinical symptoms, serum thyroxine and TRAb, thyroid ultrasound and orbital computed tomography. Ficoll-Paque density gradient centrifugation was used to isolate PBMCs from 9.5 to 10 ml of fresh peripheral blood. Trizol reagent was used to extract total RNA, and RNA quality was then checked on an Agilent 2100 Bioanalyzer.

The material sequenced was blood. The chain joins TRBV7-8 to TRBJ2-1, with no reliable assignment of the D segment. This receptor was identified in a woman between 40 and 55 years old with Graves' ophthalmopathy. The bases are TGTGCCAGCAGCCAACGCTCGAACAGTTACAATGAGCAGTTCTTC. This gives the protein CASSQRSNSYNEQFF.